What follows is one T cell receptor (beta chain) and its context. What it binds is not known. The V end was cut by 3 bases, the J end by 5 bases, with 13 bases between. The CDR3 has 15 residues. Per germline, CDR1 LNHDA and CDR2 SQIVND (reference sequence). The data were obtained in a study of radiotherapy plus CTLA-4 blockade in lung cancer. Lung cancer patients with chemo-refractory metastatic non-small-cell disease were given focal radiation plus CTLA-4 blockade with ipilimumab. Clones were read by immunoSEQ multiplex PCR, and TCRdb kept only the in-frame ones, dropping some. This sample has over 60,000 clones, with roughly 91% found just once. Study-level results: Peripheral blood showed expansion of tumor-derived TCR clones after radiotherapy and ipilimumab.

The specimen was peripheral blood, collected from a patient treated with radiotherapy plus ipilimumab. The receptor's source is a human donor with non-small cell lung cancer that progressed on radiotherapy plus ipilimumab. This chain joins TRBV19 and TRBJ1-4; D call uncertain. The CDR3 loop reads CASSIGVQLNEKLFF. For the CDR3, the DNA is TGTGCCAGTAGTATTGGTGTTCAGCTAAATGAAAAACTGTTTTTT. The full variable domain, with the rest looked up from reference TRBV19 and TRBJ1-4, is DGGITQSPKYLFRKEGQNVTLSCEQNLNHDAMYWYRQDPGQGLRLIYYSQIVNDFQKGDIAEGYSVSREKKESFPLTVTSAQKNPTAFYLCASSIGVQLNEKLFFGSGTQLSVL.